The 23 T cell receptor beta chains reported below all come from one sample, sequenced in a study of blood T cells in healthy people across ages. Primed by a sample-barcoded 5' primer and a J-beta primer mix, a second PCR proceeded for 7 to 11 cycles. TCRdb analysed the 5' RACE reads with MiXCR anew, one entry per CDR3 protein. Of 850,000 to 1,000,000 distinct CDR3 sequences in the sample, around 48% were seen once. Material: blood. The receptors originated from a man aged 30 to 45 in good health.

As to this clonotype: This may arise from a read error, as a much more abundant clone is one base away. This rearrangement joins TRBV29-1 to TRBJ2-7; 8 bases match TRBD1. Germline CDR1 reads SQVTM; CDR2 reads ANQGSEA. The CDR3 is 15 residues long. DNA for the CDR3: TGCAGCGCCGCTTTCCGGGACAGGAGTTCCTACGGGCAGTACTTC. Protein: CSAAFRDRSSYGQYF.

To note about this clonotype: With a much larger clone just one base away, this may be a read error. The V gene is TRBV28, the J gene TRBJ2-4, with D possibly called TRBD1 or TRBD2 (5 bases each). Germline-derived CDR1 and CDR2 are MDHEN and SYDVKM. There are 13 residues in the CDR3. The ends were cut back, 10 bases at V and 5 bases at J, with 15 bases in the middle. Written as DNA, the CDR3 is TGTGCCATTACCTCGGGACGGGAAAACATTCAGTACTTC. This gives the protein CAITSGRENIQYF. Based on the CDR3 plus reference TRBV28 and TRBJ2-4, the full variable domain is DVKVTQSSRYLVKRTGEKVFLECVQDMDHENMFWYRQDPGLGLRLIYFSYDVKMKEKGDIPEGYSVSREKKERFSLILESASTNQTSMYLCAITSGRENIQYFGAGTRLSVL.

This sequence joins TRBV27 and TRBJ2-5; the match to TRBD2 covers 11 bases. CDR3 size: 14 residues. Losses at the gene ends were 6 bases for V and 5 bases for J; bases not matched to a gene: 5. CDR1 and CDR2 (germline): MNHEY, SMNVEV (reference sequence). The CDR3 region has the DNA TGTGCCAGCAGAGTAGCGGGGGGGCAGGAGACCCAGTACTTC. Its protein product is CASRVAGGQETQYF.

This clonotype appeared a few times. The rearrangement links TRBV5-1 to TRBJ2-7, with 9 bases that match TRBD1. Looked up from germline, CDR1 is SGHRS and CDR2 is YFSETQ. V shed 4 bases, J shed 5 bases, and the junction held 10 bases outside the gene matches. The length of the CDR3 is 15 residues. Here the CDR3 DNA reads TGCGCCAGCAGCCCCGGACAGGGGAGGGTGAACGAGCAGTACTTC. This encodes CASSPGQGRVNEQYF.

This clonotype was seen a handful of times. CDR3 nucleotide sequence: TGTGCCAGCAGCTTTTCCGAAGGTTATGGCTACACCTTC. This encodes CASSFSEGYGYTF. This rearrangement joins TRBV11-2 to TRBJ1-2; D uncertain. Per the germline V gene, CDR1 is SGHAT and CDR2 is FQNNGV. Trimming stripped 3 bases from V and 5 bases from J, with 10 bases between. The CDR3 extends over 13 amino acids.

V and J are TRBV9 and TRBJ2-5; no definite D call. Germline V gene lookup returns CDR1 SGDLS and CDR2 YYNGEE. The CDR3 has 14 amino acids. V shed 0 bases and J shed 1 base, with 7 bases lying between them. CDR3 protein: CASSVVSAQETQYF. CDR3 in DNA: TGTGCCAGCAGCGTAGTATCAGCCCAAGAGACCCAGTACTTC.

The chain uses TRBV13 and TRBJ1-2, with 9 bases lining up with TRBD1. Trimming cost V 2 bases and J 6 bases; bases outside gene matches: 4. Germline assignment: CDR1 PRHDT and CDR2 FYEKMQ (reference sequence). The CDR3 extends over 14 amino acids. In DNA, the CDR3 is TGTGCCAGCAGCTTACGGACAGGGGATAATGGCTACACCTTC. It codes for CASSLRTGDNGYTF.

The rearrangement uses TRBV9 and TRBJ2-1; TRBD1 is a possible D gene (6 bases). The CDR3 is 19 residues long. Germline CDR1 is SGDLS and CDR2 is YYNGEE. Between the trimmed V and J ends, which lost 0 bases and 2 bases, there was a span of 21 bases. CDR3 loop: CASSVEGLSQGGTYNEQFF. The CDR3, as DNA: TGTGCCAGCAGCGTAGAAGGGCTGTCTCAAGGGGGTACCTACAATGAGCAGTTCTTC.

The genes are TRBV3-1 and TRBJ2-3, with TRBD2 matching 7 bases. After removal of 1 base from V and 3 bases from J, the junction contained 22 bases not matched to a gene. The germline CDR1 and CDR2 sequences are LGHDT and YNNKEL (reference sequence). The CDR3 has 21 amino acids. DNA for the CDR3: TGTGCCAGCAGCCAAGGACGCCTTCTGGCGGGGGAACTCGTACCAACAGATACGCAGTATTTT. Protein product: CASSQGRLLAGELVPTDTQYF.

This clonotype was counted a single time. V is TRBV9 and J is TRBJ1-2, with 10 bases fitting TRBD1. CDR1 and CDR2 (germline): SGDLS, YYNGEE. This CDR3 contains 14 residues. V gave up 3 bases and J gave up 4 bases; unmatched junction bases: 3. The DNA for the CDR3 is TGTGCCAGCAGCGCCCGGACAGGGGGCTATGGCTACACCTTC. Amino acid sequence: CASSARTGGYGYTF.

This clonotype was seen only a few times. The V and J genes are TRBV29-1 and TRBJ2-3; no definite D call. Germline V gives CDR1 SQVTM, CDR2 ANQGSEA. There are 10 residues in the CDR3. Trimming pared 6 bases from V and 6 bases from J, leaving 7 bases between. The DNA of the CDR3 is TGCAGCGTAGCAGAGGATACGCAGTATTTT. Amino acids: CSVAEDTQYF.

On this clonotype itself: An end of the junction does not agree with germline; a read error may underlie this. CDR3 DNA: TGTGCCGGCAGCCAGTCGGGGGACAACTCCTACGAGCAGTACTTC. Translated: CAGSQSGDNSYEQYF. The chain carries TRBV28 and TRBJ2-7; D may be TRBD1 or TRBD2 (6 bases each). Germline CDR1 reads MDHEN; CDR2 reads SYDVKM. There are 15 residues in the CDR3. The full variable domain, completed using reference TRBV28 and TRBJ2-7, is DVKVTQSSRYLVKRTGEKVFLECVQDMDHENMFWYRQDPGLGLRLIYFSYDVKMKEKGDIPEGYSVSREKKERFSLILESASTNQTSMYLCAGSQSGDNSYEQYFGPGTRLTVT.

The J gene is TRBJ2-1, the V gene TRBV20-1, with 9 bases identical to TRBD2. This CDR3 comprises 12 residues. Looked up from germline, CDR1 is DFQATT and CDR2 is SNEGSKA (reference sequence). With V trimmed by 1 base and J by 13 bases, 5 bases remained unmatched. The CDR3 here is CSARGVGTSQFF. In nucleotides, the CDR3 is TGCAGTGCTAGAGGGGTAGGGACTAGCCAGTTCTTC.

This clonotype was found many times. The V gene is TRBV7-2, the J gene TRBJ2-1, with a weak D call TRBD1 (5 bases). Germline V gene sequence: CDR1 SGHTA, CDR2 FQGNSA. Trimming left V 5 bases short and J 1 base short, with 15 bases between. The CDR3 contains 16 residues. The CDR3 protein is CASSPQGSHSYNEQFF. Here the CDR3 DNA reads TGTGCCAGCAGCCCCCAGGGTAGCCATTCCTACAATGAGCAGTTCTTC.

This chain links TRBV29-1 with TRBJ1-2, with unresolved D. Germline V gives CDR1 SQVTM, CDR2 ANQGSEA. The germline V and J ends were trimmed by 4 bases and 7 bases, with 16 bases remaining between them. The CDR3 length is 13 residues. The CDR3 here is CSVVGNSLGGYTF. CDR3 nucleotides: TGCAGCGTTGTTGGGAACAGTCTGGGTGGCTACACCTTC.

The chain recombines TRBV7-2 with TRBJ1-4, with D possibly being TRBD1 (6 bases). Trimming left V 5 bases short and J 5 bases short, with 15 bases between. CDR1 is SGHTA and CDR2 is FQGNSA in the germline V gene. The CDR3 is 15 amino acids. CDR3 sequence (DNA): TGTGCCAGCAGCCCGGGGGGGCGACAGAATGAAAAACTGTTTTTT. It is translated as CASSPGGRQNEKLFF. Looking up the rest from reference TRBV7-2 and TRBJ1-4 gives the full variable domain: GAGVSQSPSNKVTEKGKDVELRCDPISGHTALYWYRQSLGQGLEFLIYFQGNSAPDKSGLPSDRFSAERTGGSVSTLTIQRTQQEDSAVYLCASSPGGRQNEKLFFGSGTQLSVL.

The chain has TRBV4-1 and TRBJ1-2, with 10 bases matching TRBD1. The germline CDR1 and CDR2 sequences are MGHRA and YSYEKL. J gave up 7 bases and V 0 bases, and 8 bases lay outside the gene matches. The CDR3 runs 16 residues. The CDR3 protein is CASSQDVGDRGSGYTF. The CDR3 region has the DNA TGCGCCAGCAGCCAAGACGTCGGGGACAGGGGATCTGGCTACACCTTC.

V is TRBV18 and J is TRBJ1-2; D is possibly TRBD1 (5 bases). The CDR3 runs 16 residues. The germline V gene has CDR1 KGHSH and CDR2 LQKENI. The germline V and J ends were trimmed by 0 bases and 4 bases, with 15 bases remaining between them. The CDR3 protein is CASSPPEEARGYGYTF. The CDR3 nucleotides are TGTGCCAGCTCACCACCGGAGGAGGCAAGGGGCTATGGCTACACCTTC.

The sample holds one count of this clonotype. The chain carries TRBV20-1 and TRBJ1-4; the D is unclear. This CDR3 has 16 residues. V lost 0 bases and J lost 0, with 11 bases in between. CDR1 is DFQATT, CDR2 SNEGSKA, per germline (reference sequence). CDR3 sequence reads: CSARDAAGPTNEKLFF. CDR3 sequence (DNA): TGCAGTGCTAGAGATGCGGCAGGCCCAACTAATGAAAAACTGTTTTTT.

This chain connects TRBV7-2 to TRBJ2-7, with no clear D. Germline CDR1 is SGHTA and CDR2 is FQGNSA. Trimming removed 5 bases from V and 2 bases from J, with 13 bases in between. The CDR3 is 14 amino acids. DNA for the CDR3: TGTGCCAGCAGCCCCCAGGCAAATGCCTACGAGCAGTACTTC. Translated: CASSPQANAYEQYF. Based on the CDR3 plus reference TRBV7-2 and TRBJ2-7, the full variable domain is GAGVSQSPSNKVTEKGKDVELRCDPISGHTALYWYRQSLGQGLEFLIYFQGNSAPDKSGLPSDRFSAERTGGSVSTLTIQRTQQEDSAVYLCASSPQANAYEQYFGPGTRLTVT.

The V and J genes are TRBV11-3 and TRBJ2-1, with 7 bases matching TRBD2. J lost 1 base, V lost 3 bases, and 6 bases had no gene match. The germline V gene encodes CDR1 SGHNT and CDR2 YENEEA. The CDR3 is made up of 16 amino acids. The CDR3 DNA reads TGTGCCAGCAGCTTGGGCCAGCGGGGATCCTACAATGAGCAGTTCTTC. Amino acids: CASSLGQRGSYNEQFF.

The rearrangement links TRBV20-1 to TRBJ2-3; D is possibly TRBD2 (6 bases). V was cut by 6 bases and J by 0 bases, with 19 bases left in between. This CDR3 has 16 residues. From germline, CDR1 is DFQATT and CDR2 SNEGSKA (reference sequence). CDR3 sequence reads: CSATWGKEGSTDTQYF. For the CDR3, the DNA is TGCAGTGCAACGTGGGGAAAGGAGGGAAGCACAGATACGCAGTATTTT.

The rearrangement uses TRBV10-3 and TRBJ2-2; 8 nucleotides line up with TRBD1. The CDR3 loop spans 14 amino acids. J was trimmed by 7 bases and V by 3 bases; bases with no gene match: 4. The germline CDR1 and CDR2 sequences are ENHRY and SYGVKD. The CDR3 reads CAISEGQGDGELFF. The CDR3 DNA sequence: TGTGCCATCAGTGAAGGACAGGGTGACGGGGAGCTGTTTTTT.